Below are 7 T cell receptor beta chains sequenced from a single sample in a study of T-cell reconstitution after alpha-beta-depleted transplantation in children. Molecular barcoding with unique molecular identifiers was used for the TCRbeta library. Each CDR3 protein gets one entry after TCRdb re-called the PCR reads with MiXCR. The data hold fewer than 700,000 distinct CDR3 sequences, with under 15% observed a single time. The sample was PBMCs, mostly from graft donor cells, taken 360 days after TCRalphabeta/CD19-depleted stem cell transplant. The receptors here all came from a male patient younger than 18 who had a stem cell transplant for acute myeloid leukemia, so the T cells may come from the graft donor.

This clonotype was seen repeatedly, ten times or more. The V gene is TRBV29-1, the J gene TRBJ2-3; D call uncertain. Trimming pared 4 bases from V and 5 bases from J, leaving 7 bases between. Germline values: CDR1 SQVTM, CDR2 ANQGSEA. The CDR3 has 11 amino acids. Here the CDR3 reads CSVGRLDTQYF. Written as DNA, the CDR3 is TGCAGCGTTGGCAGGTTAGATACGCAGTATTTT.

For this clonotype: With a much larger clone just one base away, this may be a read error. The rearrangement joins TRBV20-1 to TRBJ1-1, with TRBD1 matching over 8 bases. The CDR3 runs 14 residues. Losses at the gene ends were 5 bases for V and 6 bases for J; bases not matched to a gene: 11. Germline lookup yields CDR1 DFQATT and CDR2 SNEGSKA (reference sequence). The DNA of the CDR3 is TGCAGTGCTCGGACAGGGTCAAAAGAGTCTGAAGCTTTCTTT. Its protein is CSARTGSKESEAFF.

This chain uses TRBV12-3 or TRBV12-4 with TRBJ2-7, with a tentative D call TRBD1 (6 bases). The CDR3 has 12 residues. V gave up 6 bases and J gave up 10 bases, with 16 bases separating them. The CDR3 loop reads CASSEIGGYQYF. Written as DNA, the CDR3 is TGTGCCAGCAGCGAAATAGGGGGATACCAGTACTTC.

This clonotype showed up many times. The chain joins TRBV5-1 to TRBJ2-3, with D tentatively TRBD1 (6 bases). The CDR3 consists of 14 residues. CDR1 and CDR2 (germline): SGHRS, YFSETQ. V lost 4 bases, J lost 2 bases, and 11 bases lay in between. CDR3 region: CASSTGQHTDTQYF. The CDR3, as DNA: TGCGCCAGCAGCACAGGACAGCACACAGATACGCAGTATTTT.

At least ten counts were recorded for this clonotype. The gene calls are TRBV20-1 and TRBJ2-7; TRBD1 matches 12 bases. Trimming removed 2 bases from V and 4 bases from J; junction bases left unmatched: 6. Germline assignment: CDR1 DFQATT and CDR2 SNEGSKA (reference sequence). The CDR3 length is 15 residues. The CDR3 region is CSARPGTGGEYEQYF. The CDR3, as DNA: TGCAGTGCTAGACCAGGGACAGGGGGCGAGTACGAGCAGTACTTC.

This clonotype was counted a few times. The V and J genes are TRBV19 and TRBJ2-1; TRBD1 matches at 8 bases. The germline V gene encodes CDR1 LNHDA and CDR2 SQIVND (reference sequence). The CDR3 has 14 amino acids. V shed 7 bases and J 9 bases; nucleotides not matched to a gene: 11. CDR3 DNA sequence: TGTGCCAGTAACCAGGACAGGGTTGTGGGTGAGCAGTTCTTC. It specifies CASNQDRVVGEQFF.

This clonotype was detected many times. This chain links TRBV5-1 with TRBJ2-7; 13 positions match TRBD2. The CDR3 loop spans 18 amino acids. Germline V gene sequence: CDR1 SGHRS, CDR2 YFSETQ. J gave up 0 bases and V 2 bases, and 8 bases lay outside the gene matches. CDR3: CASSLNPGLAGPSYEQYF. For the CDR3, the DNA is TGCGCCAGCAGCTTAAACCCGGGACTAGCGGGGCCCTCCTACGAGCAGTACTTC.